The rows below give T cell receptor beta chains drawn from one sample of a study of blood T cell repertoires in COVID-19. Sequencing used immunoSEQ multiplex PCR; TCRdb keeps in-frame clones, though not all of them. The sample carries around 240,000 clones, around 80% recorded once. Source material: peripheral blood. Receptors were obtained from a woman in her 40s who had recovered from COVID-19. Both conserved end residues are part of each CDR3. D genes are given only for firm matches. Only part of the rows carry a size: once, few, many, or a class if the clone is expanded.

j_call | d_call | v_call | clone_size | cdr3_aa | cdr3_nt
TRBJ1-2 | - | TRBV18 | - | CASSPGQGRSYTF | TGTGCCAGCTCACCAGGGCAGGGTCGGAGCTACACCTTC
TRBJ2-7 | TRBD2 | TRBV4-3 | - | CASSRGGVGYEQYF | TGCGCCAGCAGCCGCGGGGGTGTAGGGTACGAGCAGTACTTC
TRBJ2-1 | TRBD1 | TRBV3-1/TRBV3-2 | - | CASSQPDRASYNEQFF | TGTGCCAGCAGCCAACCGGACAGGGCCTCCTACAATGAGCAGTTCTTC
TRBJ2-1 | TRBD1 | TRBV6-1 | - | CASSDLDRDYNEQFF | TGTGCCAGCAGTGACCTGGACAGGGACTACAATGAGCAGTTCTTC
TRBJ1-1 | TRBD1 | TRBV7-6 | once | CASSWTGGTEAFF | TGTGCCAGCAGCTGGACAGGGGGCACTGAAGCTTTCTTT
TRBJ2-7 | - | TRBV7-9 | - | CASSLGGNGIKQYF | TGTGCCAGCAGCTTAGGAGGGAATGGTATCAAGCAGTACTTC
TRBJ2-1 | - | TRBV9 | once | CASSLLGTAYNEQFF | TGTGCCAGCAGCCTTTTAGGGACTGCCTACAATGAGCAGTTCTTC
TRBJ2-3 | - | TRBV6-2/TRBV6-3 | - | CASSGRWGTDTQYF | TGTGCCAGCAGTGGGAGGTGGGGCACAGATACGCAGTATTTT
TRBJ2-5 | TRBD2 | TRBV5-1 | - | CASSYSGGEETQYF | TGCGCCAGCAGCTATAGCGGGGGTGAAGAGACCCAGTACTTC
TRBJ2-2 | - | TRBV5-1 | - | CASSQRIGGGELFF | TGCGCCAGCAGCCAGAGGATAGGTGGCGGGGAGCTGTTTTTT
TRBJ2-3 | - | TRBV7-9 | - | CASSFLPGSTDTQYF | TGTGCCAGCAGCTTTCTCCCGGGGTCCACAGATACGCAGTATTTT
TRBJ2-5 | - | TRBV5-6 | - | CASSLGLRGETQYF | TGTGCCAGCAGCTTGGGACTCAGGGGAGAGACCCAGTACTTC
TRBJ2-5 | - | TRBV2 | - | CASKIGAQETQYF | TGTGCCAGCAAAATAGGGGCTCAAGAGACCCAGTACTTC
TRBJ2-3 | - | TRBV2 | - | CASKDSPGDTQYF | TGTGCCAGCAAGGACAGCCCGGGAGATACGCAGTATTTT
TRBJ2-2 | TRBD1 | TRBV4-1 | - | CASSQLWDRGFSGELFF | TGCGCCAGCAGCCAACTTTGGGACAGGGGATTTTCCGGGGAGCTGTTTTTT